The 19 T cell receptor beta chains given below trace back to one sample, sequenced in a study of T-cell reconstitution after alpha-beta-depleted transplantation in children. Preparation of the TCRbeta library was carried out with unique molecular identifiers. From the PCR reads, TCRdb called clonotypes with MiXCR, one entry per CDR3 protein. The sample lists 280,000 or so distinct CDR3 sequences; roughly 10% were seen once. The starting material was peripheral blood, obtained 180 days after TCRalphabeta/CD19-depleted stem cell transplant. Receptors originate from a male patient aged 2-9 years who had a stem cell transplant for chronic granulomatous disease, so the T cells may come from the graft donor.

There are many counts of this clonotype. The chain joins TRBV4-2 to TRBJ2-1; D is undetermined. The germline V gene encodes CDR1 LGHNA and CDR2 YNFKEQ. Trimming left V 1 base short and J 9 bases short, with 13 bases between. This CDR3 comprises 14 residues. CDR3 in DNA: TGTGCCAGCAGCCAAGTAGGCCAAAGTTCTGAGCAGTTCTTC. It translates to CASSQVGQSSEQFF.

A word on this clonotype: This may stem from a read error, because a much larger clone lies one nucleotide away. The V gene is TRBV28, the J gene TRBJ2-7; D may correspond to TRBD1 or TRBD2 (5 bases each). Germline values: CDR1 MDHEN, CDR2 SYDVKM. CDR3 length: 13 amino acids. CDR3 DNA: TGTGCCAGCACGGGGACCCCTACCTACGAGCGGTACTTC. Translated: CASTGTPTYERYF.

At least ten counts were recorded for this clonotype. The chain combines TRBV20-1 with TRBJ1-2, with unresolved D. Per the germline V gene, CDR1 is DFQATT and CDR2 is SNEGSKA (reference sequence). With 0 bases removed from V and 5 bases from J, the gap between germline ends came to 16 bases. The CDR3 totals 15 residues. The CDR3 nucleotides read TGCAGTGCTAGAGACGGCACAGCCCCTTGGTATGGCTACACCTTC. Its protein product is CSARDGTAPWYGYTF.

There are many counts of this clonotype. The rearrangement uses TRBV29-1 and TRBJ2-5; no clear D. Germline V gives CDR1 SQVTM, CDR2 ANQGSEA. The CDR3 runs to 11 residues. Deletions cut 7 bases from V and 3 bases from J, with 9 bases between. This CDR3 reads CSAAREETQYF. The CDR3 coding sequence is TGCAGCGCCGCCCGTGAAGAGACCCAGTACTTC.

This clonotype was detected only a few times. The chain is built from TRBV20-1 and TRBJ2-1, with D perhaps TRBD2 (6 bases). The germline V and J ends were trimmed by 1 base and 5 bases, with 18 bases remaining between them. Germline V gene lookup returns CDR1 DFQATT and CDR2 SNEGSKA (reference sequence). The CDR3 is made up of 16 amino acids. CDR3 bases: TGCAGTGCTAGAGTGCTGGGGCTAGCGTTGAACAATGAGCAGTTCTTC. Residues: CSARVLGLALNNEQFF.

Many counts were recorded for this clonotype. The chain has TRBV10-2 and TRBJ2-7; maybe TRBD1 (6 bases). Germline CDR1 WSHSY, CDR2 SAAADI. Trimming cost V 2 bases and J 3 bases, with 17 bases left between them. CDR3 length equals 16 residues. CDR3 sequence reads: CASSEPTGTSFYEQYF. The CDR3 region has the DNA TGCGCCAGCAGTGAGCCTACCGGGACATCCTTCTACGAGCAGTACTTC.

This clonotype has ten or more counts. This CDR3 reads CSARDLVGKSIYNSPLHF. DNA for the CDR3: TGCAGTGCTAGAGATCTGGTCGGCAAGTCGATATATAATTCACCCCTCCACTTT. This chain uses TRBV20-1 with TRBJ1-6, with D unclear. The CDR3 covers 18 residues. Germline lookup yields CDR1 DFQATT and CDR2 SNEGSKA (reference sequence). Deletions cut 0 bases from V and 4 bases from J, with 19 bases between.

This clonotype has at least ten counts. This chain uses TRBV20-1 with TRBJ2-7; TRBD1 aligns across 10 bases. The CDR3 totals 13 residues. Losses at the gene ends were 6 bases for V and 3 bases for J; bases not matched to a gene: 5. Germline assignment: CDR1 DFQATT and CDR2 SNEGSKA (reference sequence). The CDR3 loop reads CSAGRTGGYEQYF. CDR3 in DNA: TGCAGTGCCGGACGGACAGGGGGCTACGAGCAGTACTTC.

This clonotype was recorded many times. CDR3 in amino acids: CSARDPGGYTEAFF. The DNA for the CDR3 is TGCAGTGCTAGAGATCCCGGGGGGTACACTGAAGCTTTCTTT. J is TRBJ1-1 and V is TRBV20-1, with D possibly matching TRBD1 (5 bases). V was shortened by 0 bases and J by 3 bases, with 11 bases between the two germline ends. Germline CDR1 and CDR2: DFQATT and SNEGSKA (reference sequence). CDR3 length: 14 residues.

This clonotype appeared many times. The rearrangement joins TRBV28 to TRBJ2-2, with D possibly being TRBD2 (6 bases). This CDR3 spans 17 amino acids. The V end lost 0 bases, the J end lost 2 bases, and 13 bases lay between the germline ends. CDR1 is MDHEN and CDR2 is SYDVKM in the germline V gene. This CDR3 reads CASSLWAGLPNTGELFF. Written as DNA, the CDR3 is TGTGCCAGCAGTTTATGGGCGGGACTGCCAAACACCGGGGAGCTGTTTTTT.

This clonotype was counted ten times or more. The chain recombines TRBV12-3 or TRBV12-4 with TRBJ2-3; D is perhaps TRBD1 or TRBD2 (5 bases each). This CDR3 has 14 residues. Trimming pared 6 bases from V and 8 bases from J, leaving 18 bases between. The CDR3 loop is CASSTGTVLGTQYF. In DNA, the CDR3 is TGTGCCAGCAGCACCGGGACGGTTCTGGGTACGCAGTATTTT.

This clonotype was detected only a few times. J is TRBJ2-1 and V is TRBV5-6, with 7 bases identical to TRBD2. V trimming: 7 bases; J trimming: 3 bases; junction bases outside the gene matches: 13. The CDR3 totals 16 residues. Germline CDR1 is SGHDT and CDR2 is YYEEEE. The CDR3 region has the DNA TGTGCCAGCGGGGGAGGGCTAGCAGCAAACTACAATGAGCAGTTCTTC. It codes for CASGGGLAANYNEQFF.

This clonotype was seen more than once but under ten times. The CDR3 DNA is TGTGCCAGCAGACCCTCGGGAAGGGAGCAGTACTTC. It yields the protein CASRPSGREQYF. The rearrangement links TRBV2 to TRBJ2-7; possibly TRBD2 for D (5 bases). Germline V gene data show CDR1 as SNHLY and CDR2 as FYNNEI. Trimming removed 6 bases from V and 7 bases from J, with 13 bases in between. The CDR3 consists of 12 residues.

There are many counts of this clonotype. The chain couples TRBV24-1 to TRBJ2-3, with a weak D call TRBD1 (5 bases). Trimming cost V 3 bases and J 0 bases, with 12 bases left between them. Looked up from germline, CDR1 is KGHDR and CDR2 is SFDVKD. This CDR3 contains 16 residues. CDR3 in amino acids: CATSDAVTASTDTQYF. The CDR3 DNA reads TGTGCCACCAGTGATGCAGTGACAGCCAGCACAGATACGCAGTATTTT.

This clonotype was detected ten times or more. V gene TRBV7-2 combines with J gene TRBJ2-2; D unresolved. CDR1 is SGHTA and CDR2 is FQGNSA in the germline V gene. There are 14 residues in the CDR3. Trimming shortened V by 4 bases and J by 1 base, and 7 bases separated the two germline ends. CDR3 protein: CASSSELNTGELFF. The CDR3 coding sequence is TGTGCCAGCAGCTCGGAACTGAACACCGGGGAGCTGTTTTTT.

This clonotype was recorded many times. The gene calls are TRBV6-1 and TRBJ2-1; the D gene could be TRBD1 or TRBD2 (6 bases each). The germline gives CDR1 MNHNS, CDR2 SASEGT. This CDR3 spans 15 amino acids. With 6 bases removed from V and 0 bases from J, the gap between germline ends came to 12 bases. The CDR3 loop is CASREGQSSYNEQFF. CDR3 nucleotides: TGTGCCAGCAGGGAGGGACAAAGCTCCTACAATGAGCAGTTCTTC.

In this sample, this clonotype turned up many times. The chain combines TRBV24-1 with TRBJ2-3; D is ambiguous. Per the germline V gene, CDR1 is KGHDR and CDR2 is SFDVKD. The CDR3 has 15 residues. Between the trimmed V and J ends, which lost 2 bases and 2 bases, there was a span of 10 bases. Here the CDR3 reads CATSDYRENTDTQYF. CDR3 coding DNA: TGTGCCACCAGTGATTATAGGGAAAACACAGATACGCAGTATTTT.

V gene TRBV19 combines with J gene TRBJ2-2; 10 bases map to TRBD2. J lost 5 bases, V lost 4 bases, and 7 bases had no gene match. The CDR3 is made up of 16 amino acids. CDR1 and CDR2 (germline): LNHDA, SQIVND (reference sequence). The CDR3 coding sequence is TGTGCCAGTAGTAGGCCCCCTAGCGGGAGAACCGGGGAGCTGTTTTTT. It specifies CASSRPPSGRTGELFF.

This clonotype was observed many times. This chain joins TRBV5-1 and TRBJ2-2; 10 positions agree with TRBD1. After removal of 0 bases from V and 3 bases from J, the junction contained 2 bases not matched to a gene. From germline, CDR1 is SGHRS and CDR2 YFSETQ. The CDR3 has 16 residues. The CDR3 spells CASSLGQGADTGELFF. The CDR3 bases are TGCGCCAGCAGCTTGGGACAGGGGGCGGACACCGGGGAGCTGTTTTTT.